A selection of T cell receptor beta chains follows, all from one sample in a study of beta chain features in type 1 diabetes. TCRdb's copy holds only in-frame clones and misses some; the assay was immunoSEQ multiplex PCR. Among around 500,000 clones listed, 9.5% to 12% were seen once. Specimen: naive CD4+ T cells from blood. Receptor source: a woman under 30 in good health. CDR3s include the opening cysteine and the closing phenylalanine or tryptophan. D genes are given only for firm matches. Only some rows state a clone size, as once, few, many or a class for expanded clones.

d_call: NA
clone_size: NA
j_call: TRBJ2-6
v_call: TRBV9
cdr3_nt: TGTGCCAGCAGCAAGACAGGGACTCCTGGGGCCAACGTCCTGACTTTC
cdr3_aa: CASSKTGTPGANVLTF

d_call: NA
clone_size: NA
j_call: TRBJ2-1
v_call: TRBV7-2
cdr3_nt: TGTGCCAGCAGCTTGTTGATGACAGACAATGAGCAGTTCTTC
cdr3_aa: CASSLLMTDNEQFF

d_call: NA
clone_size: few
j_call: TRBJ2-5
v_call: TRBV7-2
cdr3_nt: TGTGCCAGCAGCTTAGCTCAGGGGGAGACCCAGTACTTC
cdr3_aa: CASSLAQGETQYF

d_call: NA
clone_size: many
j_call: TRBJ2-1
v_call: TRBV14
cdr3_nt: TGTGCCAGCAGTAATGCACAGCAATTCGATGAGCAGTTCTTC
cdr3_aa: CASSNAQQFDEQFF

d_call: NA
clone_size: NA
j_call: TRBJ2-1
v_call: TRBV2
cdr3_nt: TGTGCCAGCAGGTTAGGGTCCTACAATGAGCAGTTCTTC
cdr3_aa: CASRLGSYNEQFF

d_call: TRBD2
clone_size: few
j_call: TRBJ2-1
v_call: TRBV2
cdr3_nt: TGTGCCAGCAGTGAACAGACTAGCGGGGAGTCTCGGTGGGTCTTC
cdr3_aa: CASSEQTSGESRWVF

d_call: TRBD1
clone_size: NA
j_call: TRBJ2-6
v_call: TRBV4-1
cdr3_nt: TGCGCCAGCAGCGGAGACAGGGGCCCTCTCGGGGCCAACGTCCTGACTTTC
cdr3_aa: CASSGDRGPLGANVLTF

d_call: NA
clone_size: few
j_call: TRBJ2-1
v_call: TRBV7-8
cdr3_nt: TGTGCCAGCAGCGCTACACGGACCCCGCTCTACAATGAGCAGTTCTTC
cdr3_aa: CASSATRTPLYNEQFF

d_call: NA
clone_size: many
j_call: TRBJ2-5
v_call: TRBV5-4
cdr3_nt: TGTGCCAGCAGCGTGGGACCGAGAGAGACCCAGTACTTC
cdr3_aa: CASSVGPRETQYF

d_call: NA
clone_size: NA
j_call: TRBJ1-5
v_call: TRBV7-9
cdr3_nt: TGTGCCAGCAGCTCTACAGGGTTGGGCCAGCCCCAGCATTTT
cdr3_aa: CASSSTGLGQPQHF

d_call: TRBD1
clone_size: many
j_call: TRBJ2-6
v_call: TRBV30
cdr3_nt: TGTGCCTGCGGACAGGGAGGATTCTCTGGGGCCAACGTCCTGACTTTC
cdr3_aa: CACGQGGFSGANVLTF

d_call: NA
clone_size: few
j_call: TRBJ2-7
v_call: TRBV9
cdr3_nt: TGTGCCAGCAGCGTAGGGATACTGGGACGGAGGGAGCAGTACTTC
cdr3_aa: CASSVGILGRREQYF

d_call: NA
clone_size: NA
j_call: TRBJ2-5
v_call: TRBV9
cdr3_nt: TGTGCCAGCAGCGCGGGGGACTGGACACAGACCCAGTACTTC
cdr3_aa: CASSAGDWTQTQYF

d_call: NA
clone_size: NA
j_call: TRBJ1-3
v_call: TRBV21-1
cdr3_nt: TGTGCCAGCAGCAAAGCACAAAGGTCGCACTCTGGAAACACCATATATTTT
cdr3_aa: CASSKAQRSHSGNTIYF

d_call: NA
clone_size: few
j_call: TRBJ2-3
v_call: TRBV25-1
cdr3_nt: TGTGCCAGCCCAAGTCGGGGCAGGAAATCTAGCACAGATACGCAGTATTTT
cdr3_aa: CASPSRGRKSSTDTQYF

d_call: NA
clone_size: few
j_call: TRBJ2-5
v_call: TRBV7-9
cdr3_nt: TGTGCCAGCAGCTTCGGCGCGGTTGGCTACCAAGAGACCCAGTACTTC
cdr3_aa: CASSFGAVGYQETQYF